Listed here are 8 T cell receptor beta chains from one sample, sequenced in a study of T cell responses to AZD1222 COVID-19 vaccine. Assay used: immunoSEQ multiplex PCR; TCRdb lists only in-frame clones, some missing. The sample yields 120,000 or so clones, 85% to 90% seen once. The sample here was peripheral blood, taken on day 0 of MenACWY control vaccination. The receptors were sampled from an adult in good health.

CDR3 sequence: CASSMGTVYEQYF. In nucleotides, the CDR3 is TGTGCCAGTAGTATGGGGACCGTCTACGAGCAGTACTTC. The V call is TRBV19, the J call TRBJ2-7; D tentatively reads TRBD1 or TRBD2 (5 bases each). Trimming removed 3 bases at V and 3 bases at J, with 9 bases between. Germline V CDR1 and CDR2: LNHDA, SQIVND (reference sequence). The CDR3 extends over 13 amino acids.

This sequence joins TRBV6-5 and TRBJ2-7, with 10 bases that match TRBD1. There are 14 residues in the CDR3. CDR1 and CDR2 from the germline V gene are MNHEY and SVGAGI. The ends lost 7 bases at V and 5 bases at J; junction bases unmatched: 8. Here the CDR3 reads CASTQTGGGDEQYF. In DNA form, the CDR3 reads TGTGCCAGCACCCAGACAGGGGGCGGCGACGAGCAGTACTTC.

This chain joins TRBV30 and TRBJ1-3, with D unclear. Trimming stripped 4 bases from V and 9 bases from J, with 10 bases between. This CDR3 contains 11 residues. The germline V gene has CDR1 GTSNPN and CDR2 SVGIG (reference sequence). The CDR3 DNA follows: TGTGCCTGGAAGCCGGGGAGCACCATATATTTT. Protein: CAWKPGSTIYF.

The CDR3: CAWGTAGVFEAFF. CDR3 nucleotides: TGTGCCTGGGGAACCGCAGGGGTTTTTGAAGCTTTCTTT. The rearrangement links TRBV30 to TRBJ1-1, with a weak D call TRBD1 (6 bases). V dropped 5 bases and J dropped 7 bases, with 17 bases sitting between them. The CDR3 is made up of 13 amino acids. Looked up from germline, CDR1 is GTSNPN and CDR2 is SVGIG (reference sequence).

The chain employs TRBV18 and TRBJ1-6; no clear D. Deletions cut 3 bases from V and 1 base from J, with 10 bases between. Germline loops: CDR1 KGHSH, CDR2 LQKENI. The CDR3 is 16 residues long. CDR3 coding DNA: TGTGCCAGCTCACCGTCCTACACTTCCTATAATTCACCCCTCCACTTT. Translated, it gives CASSPSYTSYNSPLHF. Filled out from reference TRBV18 and TRBJ1-6, the complete variable domain reads NAGVMQNPRHLVRRRGQEARLRCSPMKGHSHVYWYRQLPEEGLKFMVYLQKENIIDESGMPKERFSAEFPKEGPSILRIQQVVRGDSAAYFCASSPSYTSYNSPLHFGNGTRLTVT.

This chain joins TRBV7-2 and TRBJ2-5; no clear D gene. This CDR3 has 13 residues. Germline values: CDR1 SGHTA, CDR2 FQGNSA. Deletions cut 3 bases from V and 5 bases from J, with 10 bases between. The CDR3 region has the DNA TGTGCCAGCAGCTTCAGAAATCGGGAGACCCAGTACTTC. Amino acid sequence: CASSFRNRETQYF.

The chain recombines TRBV10-3 with TRBJ2-1, with a possible D match to TRBD1 (5 bases). CDR3 length equals 12 residues. The germline V gene has CDR1 ENHRY and CDR2 SYGVKD. The V gene lost 10 bases and the J gene lost 3 bases, with 10 bases spanning the gap. Here the CDR3 DNA reads TGTGCCACCCGACAGAACTACAATGAGCAGTTCTTC. Translation gives CATRQNYNEQFF.

This chain connects TRBV14 to TRBJ2-3; D call uncertain. V was clipped by 1 base and J by 4 bases, with 0 bases between them. The CDR3 covers 11 residues. The germline gives CDR1 SGHDN, CDR2 FVKESK. This CDR3 reads CASSQADTQYF. CDR3 DNA: TGTGCCAGCAGCCAAGCAGATACGCAGTATTTT.